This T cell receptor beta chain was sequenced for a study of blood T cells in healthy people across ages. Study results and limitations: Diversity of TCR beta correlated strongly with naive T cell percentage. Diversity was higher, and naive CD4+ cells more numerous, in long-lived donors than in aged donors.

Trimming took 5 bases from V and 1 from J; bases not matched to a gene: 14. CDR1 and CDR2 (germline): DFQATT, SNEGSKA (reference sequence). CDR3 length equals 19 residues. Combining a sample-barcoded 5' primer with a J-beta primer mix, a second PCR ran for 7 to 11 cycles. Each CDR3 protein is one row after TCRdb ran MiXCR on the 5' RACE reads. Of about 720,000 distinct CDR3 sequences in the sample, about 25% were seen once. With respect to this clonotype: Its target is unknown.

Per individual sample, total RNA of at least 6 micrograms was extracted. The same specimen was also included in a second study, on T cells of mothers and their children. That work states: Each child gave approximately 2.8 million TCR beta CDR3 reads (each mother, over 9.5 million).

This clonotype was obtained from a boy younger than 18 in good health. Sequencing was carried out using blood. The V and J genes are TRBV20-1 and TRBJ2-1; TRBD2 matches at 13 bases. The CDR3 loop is CSASPGLAGKFRSYNEQFF. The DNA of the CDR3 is TGCAGTGCTTCGCCGGGACTAGCGGGGAAATTCAGGTCCTACAATGAGCAGTTCTTC.